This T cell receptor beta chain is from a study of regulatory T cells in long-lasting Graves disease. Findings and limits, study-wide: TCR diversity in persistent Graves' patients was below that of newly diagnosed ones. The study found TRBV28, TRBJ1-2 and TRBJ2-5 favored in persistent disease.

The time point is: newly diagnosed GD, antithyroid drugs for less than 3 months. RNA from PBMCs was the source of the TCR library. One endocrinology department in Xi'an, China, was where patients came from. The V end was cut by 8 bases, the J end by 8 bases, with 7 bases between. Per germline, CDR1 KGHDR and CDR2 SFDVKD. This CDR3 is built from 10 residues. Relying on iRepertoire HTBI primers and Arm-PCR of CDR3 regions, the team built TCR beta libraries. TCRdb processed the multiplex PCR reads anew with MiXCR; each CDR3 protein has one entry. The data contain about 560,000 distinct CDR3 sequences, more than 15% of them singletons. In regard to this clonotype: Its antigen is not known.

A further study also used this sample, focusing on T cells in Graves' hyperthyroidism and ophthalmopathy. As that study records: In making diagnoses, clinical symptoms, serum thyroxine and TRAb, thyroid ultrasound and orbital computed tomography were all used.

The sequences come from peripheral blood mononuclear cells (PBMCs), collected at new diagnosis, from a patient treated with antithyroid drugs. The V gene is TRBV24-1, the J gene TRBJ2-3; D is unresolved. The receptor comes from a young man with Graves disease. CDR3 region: CATTPVTQYF. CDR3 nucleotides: TGTGCCACCACTCCCGTTACGCAGTATTTT.